These 16 T cell receptor beta chains were all obtained from the same sample, sequenced in a study of early T cells in non-severe SARS-CoV-2 infection. TCRdb used MiXCR to reprocess the 5' RACE reads, holding one entry per CDR3 protein. The sample yields some 90,000 distinct CDR3 sequences, under 15% seen once. Sequencing was done on a sample of whole blood. The receptors stem from an adult who was a healthcare worker with PCR-confirmed SARS-CoV-2 infection or an uninfected control (not recorded which).

This clonotype occurred a few times. The rearrangement uses TRBV6-5 and TRBJ2-1, with 13 positions matching TRBD2. The CDR3 length is 17 residues. Germline V lookup: CDR1 MNHEY, CDR2 SVGAGI. Trimming at V came to 2 bases and at J to 8 bases, leaving 9 bases not matched to a gene. In nucleotides, the CDR3 is TGTGCCAGCAGTTACCTCCGGACTAGCGGGAGTCATGATGAGCAGTTCTTC. Protein: CASSYLRTSGSHDEQFF.

This clonotype showed up many times. The chain carries TRBV6-6 and TRBJ1-5; no firm D call. This CDR3 has 15 amino acids. Germline lookup yields CDR1 MNHNY and CDR2 SVGAGI (reference sequence). V lost 2 bases to trimming and J lost 0 bases, with 8 bases between them. CDR3 DNA: TGTGCCAGCAGTTACGCTGGTTATAGCAATCAGCCCCAGCATTTT. Translating it yields CASSYAGYSNQPQHF.

This clonotype was counted between two and nine times. The chain links TRBV11-2 to TRBJ2-3; D is unclear. This CDR3 is built from 16 residues. Germline CDR1 reads SGHAT; CDR2 reads FQNNGV. Between the trimmed V and J ends, which lost 4 bases and 1 base, there was a span of 15 bases. CDR3 DNA sequence: TGTGCCAGCAGCTCGATCCTCTCGCGCCGCACAGATACGCAGTATTTT. This codes for CASSSILSRRTDTQYF. Supplemented by reference TRBV11-2 and TRBJ2-3, the full variable domain reads EAGVAQSPRYKIIEKRQSVAFWCNPISGHATLYWYQQILGQGPKLLIQFQNNGVVDDSQLPKDRFSAERLKGVDSTLKIQPAKLEDSAVYLCASSSILSRRTDTQYFGPGTRLTVL.

A few counts support this clonotype. This sequence joins TRBV20-1 and TRBJ1-4; D not certain. The CDR3 contains 12 residues. V was pared by 3 bases and J by 8 bases, with 10 bases between. Per the germline V gene, CDR1 is DFQATT and CDR2 is SNEGSKA (reference sequence). For the CDR3, the DNA is TGCAGTGCTAGGCGGGAGAGCGAAAAACTGTTTTTT. Its translation is CSARRESEKLFF.

This clonotype was seen only a few times. This chain uses TRBV28 with TRBJ2-2; TRBD1 aligns across 8 bases. Per germline, CDR1 MDHEN and CDR2 SYDVKM. The CDR3 covers 14 residues. The trim removed 6 bases at V and 6 bases at J, leaving 6 bases unmatched. The CDR3 sequence: CASRLDRGPGELFF. For the CDR3, the DNA is TGTGCCAGCAGGCTAGACAGGGGCCCCGGGGAGCTGTTTTTT.

This clonotype has a handful of counts. V gene TRBV28 combines with J gene TRBJ2-7; the D gene is possibly TRBD2 (5 bases). The germline V gene encodes CDR1 MDHEN and CDR2 SYDVKM. The CDR3 contains 12 residues. The CDR3 nucleotides are TGTGCGAGCGGAACCGGAACCTACGAGCAGTACTTC. Its protein is CASGTGTYEQYF.

The table lists this clonotype with many counts. V usage is TRBV27 and J usage is TRBJ2-7, with TRBD1 matching 8 bases. CDR1 and CDR2 (germline): MNHEY, SMNVEV (reference sequence). The CDR3 runs 15 residues. J gave up 0 bases and V 2 bases, and 3 bases lay outside the gene matches. The CDR3 here is CASSLTGGFSYEQYF. DNA of the CDR3: TGTGCCAGCAGTTTAACAGGGGGGTTCTCCTACGAGCAGTACTTC.

The V gene is TRBV7-6, the J gene TRBJ1-1; D is unresolved. Trimming pared 2 bases from V and 1 base from J, leaving 11 bases between. The CDR3 runs 15 residues. Looked up from germline, CDR1 is SGHVS and CDR2 is FNYEAQ. The chain's CDR3 is CASSLRVETNTEAFF. The CDR3, as DNA: TGTGCCAGCAGCTTACGGGTGGAGACGAACACTGAAGCTTTCTTT.

This clonotype was counted between two and nine times. The chain has TRBV6-5 and TRBJ2-7; either TRBD1 or TRBD2 may fit D (7 bases each). This CDR3 region has 15 residues. The germline V gene has CDR1 MNHEY and CDR2 SVGAGI. V lost 6 bases and J 3 bases, leaving 18 bases between the germline ends. The DNA of the CDR3 is TGTGCCAGCAGCACGAGCGGGACAGTTTACTACGAGCAGTACTTC. The encoded protein is CASSTSGTVYYEQYF.

This clonotype has just a few counts. V and J are TRBV6-5 and TRBJ2-7, with TRBD2 identical over 11 bases. J gave up 6 bases and V 8 bases, and 9 bases lay outside the gene matches. Per germline, CDR1 MNHEY and CDR2 SVGAGI. The CDR3 is 14 amino acids. The CDR3 bases are TGTGCCAGCGAGACTAGCGGGATAAGGAGCGAGCAGTACTTC. Protein sequence: CASETSGIRSEQYF.

This clonotype was seen repeatedly, ten times or more. The chain combines TRBV11-2 with TRBJ1-1; D unresolved. The CDR3 totals 14 residues. Trimming stripped 6 bases from V and 0 bases from J, with 11 bases between. Germline CDR1 is SGHAT and CDR2 is FQNNGV. In DNA, the CDR3 is TGTGCCAGCAGTTATACACCGATGAACACTGAAGCTTTCTTT. It codes for CASSYTPMNTEAFF.

This chain uses TRBV10-3 with TRBJ1-5, with D perhaps TRBD1 (5 bases). CDR1 ENHRY and CDR2 SYGVKD come from the germline V gene. V was cut by 6 bases and J by 4 bases, with 10 bases left in between. CDR3 length: 13 amino acids. CDR3 residues: CAISRGSNQPQHF. CDR3 bases: TGTGCCATCAGCCGGGGGAGTAATCAGCCCCAGCATTTT.

The rearrangement links TRBV28 to TRBJ1-3; 7 nucleotides line up with TRBD1. The CDR3 totals 14 residues. J was trimmed by 3 bases and V by 2 bases; bases with no gene match: 1. Germline V lookup: CDR1 MDHEN, CDR2 SYDVKM. CDR3 amino acids: CASSLDRDGNTIYF. Here the CDR3 DNA reads TGTGCCAGCAGTTTAGACAGGGATGGAAACACCATATATTTT.

This chain links TRBV28 with TRBJ1-1; possibly TRBD1 for D (6 bases). Trimming cost V 0 bases and J 2 bases, with 19 bases left between them. CDR3 size: 18 residues. In germline, CDR1 is MDHEN, CDR2 SYDVKM. Here the CDR3 DNA reads TGTGCCAGCAGTTTATGGGGGGACATATCAGGGAGAAACACTGAAGCTTTCTTT. Translation: CASSLWGDISGRNTEAFF.

This clonotype appeared a few times. The chain links TRBV28 to TRBJ2-5; D ambiguous. Germline CDR1 and CDR2: MDHEN and SYDVKM. V lost 4 bases, J lost 5 bases, and 8 bases lay in between. This CDR3 is 12 amino acids long. In DNA, the CDR3 is TGTGCCAGCAGTTCTCCGTTGGAGACCCAGTACTTC. Translation gives CASSSPLETQYF.

CDR3 residues: CSVKGQLGEKLFF. The CDR3 DNA follows: TGCAGCGTGAAGGGACAGCTGGGGGAAAAACTGTTTTTT. The chain uses TRBV29-1 and TRBJ1-4; TRBD1 matches 7 bases. This CDR3 is built from 13 residues. Germline values: CDR1 SQVTM, CDR2 ANQGSEA. V was clipped by 6 bases and J by 8 bases; unmatched bases: 9. Together with reference TRBV29-1 and TRBJ1-4, the CDR3 gives the full variable domain: SAVISQKPSRDICQRGTSLTIQCQVDSQVTMMFWYRQQPGQSLTLIATANQGSEATYESGFVIDKFPISRPNLTFSTLTVSNMSPEDSSIYLCSVKGQLGEKLFFGSGTQLSVL.